This paragraph reports one T cell receptor (beta chain). What it recognizes is unknown. According to the study, genomic DNA was the template for TCR beta VDJ and CDR3 profiling. TCRdb re-analysed the reads in MiXCR, keeping a single row per CDR3 protein. Of 50,000 to 70,000 distinct CDR3 sequences in the sample, less than 65% were seen once. This entry is derived from a study of CD8+CD57+ T cells in acquired aplastic anemia. For the study at large: The mean DNA yield obtained from sorted CD4+ and CD8+ cells came to approximately 3 ug. Healthy donors gave some 10 million reads on average for CD4+ cells.

Notes on the study in general: Patients versus controls showed no significant CD8+ Simpson's diversity difference. Sharing between patients and controls was observed for twenty-nine CD8+ CDR3 sequences.

Sequencing used sorted CD4+, CD8+, or CD8+CD57+ T cells (not recorded which) from PBMCs. The TCR comes from a human donor in good health, serving as a control.

The CDR3 DNA reads as TGTGCCAGCAGTTACACCGGGGGGCGGGAGACCCAGTACTTC. Translation: CASSYTGGRETQYF. This chain joins TRBV9 and TRBJ2-5; TRBD2 might be the D (7 bases). Looked up from germline, CDR1 is SGDLS and CDR2 is YYNGEE. The V end was cut by 5 bases, the J end by 5 bases, with 16 bases between. The CDR3 length is 14 residues.